The next 6 T cell receptor beta chains were all read from a single sample in a study of spatial heterogeneity in lung cancer. TCRdb re-derived calls from the 5' RACE reads in MiXCR, one entry per CDR3 protein. The table shows 13,000 or so distinct CDR3 sequences, with over 3% occurring only once. The time point was: sample taken at primary tumor resection. Study-wide points: Mutation counts in tumors were tracked by counts of expanded intratumoral alpha and beta TCRs.

No cognate antigen is known for these TCRs. Source: lung tumor tissue, taken at surgery. The receptors were gathered from a male donor with early-stage non-small cell lung cancer.

By share, this clonotype ranks as medium-sized. CDR3 bases: TGCAGTGCTAGCGTCGGGAATGGAGATACGCAGTATTTT. As protein: CSASVGNGDTQYF. V and J are TRBV20-1 and TRBJ2-3; D perhaps matches TRBD2 (5 bases). CDR1 and CDR2 (germline): DFQATT, SNEGSKA (reference sequence). The CDR3 is 13 residues long. Trimming removed 3 bases at V and 5 bases at J, with 12 bases between.

This clonotype showed up just a few times. This chain joins TRBV15 and TRBJ1-5, with a tentative D call TRBD1 (6 bases). The germline V gene has CDR1 LNHNV and CDR2 YYDKDF (reference sequence). CDR3 length: 15 amino acids. The V and J ends lost 0 bases and 7 bases respectively, with 13 bases between them. This CDR3 reads CATSRDGGPSQPQHF. CDR3 in DNA: TGTGCCACCAGCAGAGACGGGGGGCCATCCCAGCCCCAGCATTTT.

The table lists this clonotype with many counts. V gene TRBV2 combines with J gene TRBJ1-2, with 11 bases identical to TRBD1. V lost 9 bases to trimming and J lost 5 bases; unmatched junction nucleotides: 5. This CDR3 has 13 amino acids. CDR1 and CDR2 (germline): SNHLY, FYNNEI. The CDR3 loop reads CASWTGGVYGYTF. The CDR3, as DNA: TGTGCCAGTTGGACAGGGGGCGTTTATGGCTACACCTTC.

This clonotype was detected a few times. A clone one base away is much larger, so this may be a read error. The chain carries TRBV12-3 or TRBV12-4 and TRBJ1-2; D is uncertain. The CDR3 loop spans 13 amino acids. CDR3 in amino acids: CASSSLSRDGYNF. The CDR3 DNA follows: TGTGCCAGCAGTTCCCTCAGTAGAGATGGCTACAACTTC.

This clonotype is categorized as large. The rearrangement uses TRBV20-1 and TRBJ1-1; 11 bases map to TRBD1. The CDR3 loop spans 15 amino acids. CDR1 DFQATT and CDR2 SNEGSKA come from the germline V gene (reference sequence). V lost 5 bases, J lost 3 bases, and 8 bases stayed unmatched. DNA for the CDR3: TGCAGTGCTGCCCTGGACAGGGGGCTGGACACTGAAGCTTTCTTT. This gives the protein CSAALDRGLDTEAFF.

This chain connects TRBV7-9 to TRBJ1-2; 9 bases fit TRBD1. The germline gives CDR1 SEHNR, CDR2 FQNEAQ (reference sequence). Trimming removed 4 bases from V and 7 bases from J; junction bases left unmatched: 13. This CDR3 has 16 amino acids. As DNA, the CDR3 is TGTGCCAGCAGCTCAACCGGACAGGGGCGTTCGTCTGGCTACACCTTC. It codes for CASSSTGQGRSSGYTF.